This TCR beta chain was recorded in a study of T-cell reconstitution after alpha-beta-depleted transplantation in children. Overall study results and limits: Where some patients showed high TCRbeta diversity at day 60, it came from recipient T cells and thymic progenitors that had survived. Alpha-beta T cells present about two months after transplant were reported to originate from several hundred expanded graft clones. The authors attributed T-cell counts and diversity one year after transplant mostly to newly produced T cells.

This clonotype was observed a few times. Its antigen is as yet unknown. The CDR3 runs 12 residues. The V end was cut by 7 bases, the J end by 1 base, with 10 bases between. The germline CDR1 and CDR2 sequences are SQVTM and ANQGSEA. For TCRbeta, the library was prepared with unique molecular identifiers. TCRdb independently ran MiXCR on the PCR reads; one entry per CDR3 protein. The sample contains hundreds of thousands of distinct CDR3 sequences, around 13% of which appear only once. The chain carries TRBV29-1 and TRBJ1-1; no reliable D call. This specimen consisted of PBMCs, obtained before TCRalphabeta/CD19-depleted stem cell transplant. The origin of this receptor is a girl aged 2 to 10 with congenital amegakaryocytic thrombocytopenia, due to receive a stem cell transplant. The CDR3 sequence is CSALVSNTEAFF. Written as DNA, the CDR3 is TGCAGCGCCCTAGTCTCGAACACTGAAGCTTTCTTT.